A selection of T cell receptor beta chains follows, all from one sample in a study of blood T cell repertoires in COVID-19. The repertoire was sequenced with immunoSEQ multiplex PCR; TCRdb's copy has only in-frame clones and lacks some. The table includes approximately 60,000 clones, around 85% detected once. The specimen was peripheral blood. These receptors all stem from a human donor in a cohort sampled during active COVID-19. Both conserved end residues are part of each CDR3. A D gene is named only where the DNA matches it firmly.

>TRBV5-1|-|TRBJ1-6
TGCGCCAGCAGCCCAACCGGGTCCCAGGGGAATTCACCCCTCCACTTT
CASSPTGSQGNSPLHF
>TRBV3-1/TRBV3-2|-|TRBJ2-2
TGTGCCAGCAGCCAAGAGGGGCAGGGGAAAGTAGTGAACACCGGGGAGCTGTTTTTT
CASSQEGQGKVVNTGELFF
>TRBV18|TRBD2|TRBJ2-3
TGTGCCAGCTCACCATTAGCGGGGGGGCCACACACGAATACGCAGTATTTT
CASSPLAGGPHTNTQYF
>TRBV25-1|-|TRBJ2-2
TGTGCCAGCAGTGGATTACAGCGAGCGGGCACCGGGGAGCTGTTTTTT
CASSGLQRAGTGELFF
>TRBV7-9|-|TRBJ1-2
TGTGCCAGCAGCTCCCCGGACACACCACGGGACTATGGCTACACCTTC
CASSSPDTPRDYGYTF
>TRBV12-5|-|TRBJ2-5
TGTGCTAGTGGGTCTGGGGGGATCAAGACAGAGACCCAGTACTTC
CASGSGGIKTETQYF
>TRBV27|-|TRBJ2-1
TGTGCCAGCAGTTTTAGAGATGAGCAGTTCTTC
CASSFRDEQFF
>TRBV30|-|TRBJ2-7
TGTGCCTGGAGTGTACAGAGTTACGAGCAGTACTTC
CAWSVQSYEQYF
>TRBV7-2|TRBD2|TRBJ2-7
TGTGCCAGCAGCTTTCCCGGGACTAGCGGCTCCTACGAGCAGTACTTC
CASSFPGTSGSYEQYF
>TRBV7-6|TRBD2|TRBJ2-1
TGTGCCAGCAGCTTAATTGGTGCGGGGGACTACAATGAGCAGTTCTTC
CASSLIGAGDYNEQFF